Listed below are T cell receptor beta chains from one sample, sequenced in a study of T cells in Graves' hyperthyroidism and ophthalmopathy. One entry per CDR3 protein results from TCRdb running MiXCR on the multiplex PCR reads. The table includes 500,000 to 650,000 distinct CDR3 sequences, 15% to 20% detected once. Source material: blood. The receptors stem from a man aged 40-55 years with Graves' ophthalmopathy. Both conserved end residues are part of each CDR3. The D gene is left open where the match is weak. Where a row states a size, it is once, few, many or the class of an expanded clone; other rows omit it.

CDR3 DNA: TGTGCCTCTAATAGTGCTACGGTGGCTGAGGAGACCCAGTACTTC; CDR3 protein: CASNSATVAEETQYF; clone size: few; J gene: TRBJ2-5; D gene: .; CDR3 length: 15; V gene: TRBV30
CDR3 DNA: TGCGCCAGCAGCCCGGAGGGGGGATTACGGACAGAGCAGTACTTC; CDR3 protein: CASSPEGGLRTEQYF; clone size: .; J gene: TRBJ2-7; D gene: .; CDR3 length: 15; V gene: TRBV5-1
CDR3 DNA: TGTGCCAGCAGACGTAGCGGGGGGACCGGGTCCTACAATGAGCAGTTCTTC; CDR3 protein: CASRRSGGTGSYNEQFF; clone size: .; J gene: TRBJ2-1; D gene: TRBD2; CDR3 length: 17; V gene: TRBV6-1
CDR3 DNA: TGTGCCAGCAGCGTAGAAGGGCGACTAGCGGGAGGGCCGTACAATGAGCAGTTCTTC; CDR3 protein: CASSVEGRLAGGPYNEQFF; clone size: few; J gene: TRBJ2-1; D gene: TRBD2; CDR3 length: 19; V gene: TRBV9
CDR3 DNA: TGCGCCAGCAGCCAAGAGGGGAGTGAGCAGTTCTTC; CDR3 protein: CASSQEGSEQFF; clone size: few; J gene: TRBJ2-1; D gene: .; CDR3 length: 12; V gene: TRBV4-3
CDR3 DNA: TGTGCCAGCAGCCGTGGACAGGGATTCTATGGCTACACCTTC; CDR3 protein: CASSRGQGFYGYTF; clone size: many; J gene: TRBJ1-2; D gene: TRBD1; CDR3 length: 14; V gene: TRBV7-2
CDR3 DNA: TGTGCCAGCAGCTTACAGGGACTAGAGTATGGCTACACCTTC; CDR3 protein: CASSLQGLEYGYTF; clone size: .; J gene: TRBJ1-2; D gene: .; CDR3 length: 14; V gene: TRBV7-8
CDR3 DNA: TGTGCCAGCATCGACTATAATTTAAGTAGCAATCAGCCCCAGCATTTT; CDR3 protein: CASIDYNLSSNQPQHF; clone size: few; J gene: TRBJ1-5; D gene: .; CDR3 length: 16; V gene: TRBV28
CDR3 DNA: TGTGCCAGCAGTAACCGGGACAGGGCTCCCGGGGCCAACGTCCTGACTTTC; CDR3 protein: CASSNRDRAPGANVLTF; clone size: few; J gene: TRBJ2-6; D gene: TRBD1; CDR3 length: 17; V gene: TRBV6-2/TRBV6-3
CDR3 DNA: TGTGCCAGCAGTATAGGACAGGGCTCAGCTCAAGAGACCCAGTACTTC; CDR3 protein: CASSIGQGSAQETQYF; clone size: many; J gene: TRBJ2-5; D gene: TRBD1; CDR3 length: 16; V gene: TRBV28
CDR3 DNA: TGTGCCAGCAGCCAACAGACTAGCCGGGCCGAGACCCAGTACTTC; CDR3 protein: CASSQQTSRAETQYF; clone size: many; J gene: TRBJ2-5; D gene: TRBD2; CDR3 length: 15; V gene: TRBV3-1
CDR3 DNA: TGCAGTGCTAGCATCGTAGATGCAGATACGCAGTATTTT; CDR3 protein: CSASIVDADTQYF; clone size: many; J gene: TRBJ2-3; D gene: .; CDR3 length: 13; V gene: TRBV20-1
CDR3 DNA: TGTGCCAGCAGCTTGAGGTTCAGGCAGGGCTTAGATGTGGAGCAGTTCTTC; CDR3 protein: CASSLRFRQGLDVEQFF; clone size: .; J gene: TRBJ2-1; D gene: .; CDR3 length: 17; V gene: TRBV5-8
CDR3 DNA: TGTGCCAGCTCATTTCGACAGGGGAACTATGGCTACGCCTTC; CDR3 protein: CASSFRQGNYGYAF; clone size: .; J gene: TRBJ1-2; D gene: TRBD1; CDR3 length: 14; V gene: TRBV18
CDR3 DNA: TGTGCTAGTGGATACCTCAGAGGGAGGGGGTTTGGTGGCTACACCTTC; CDR3 protein: CASGYLRGRGFGGYTF; clone size: many; J gene: TRBJ1-2; D gene: .; CDR3 length: 16; V gene: TRBV12-5
CDR3 DNA: TGTGCCAGCAGCCCCGACAGGGCCCAGGTGGCTTTCTTT; CDR3 protein: CASSPDRAQVAFF; clone size: many; J gene: TRBJ1-1; D gene: TRBD1; CDR3 length: 13; V gene: TRBV7-2
CDR3 DNA: TGTGCCAGCAGCCAATTTGGGACTAGCCAAGAGACCCAGTACTTC; CDR3 protein: CASSQFGTSQETQYF; clone size: few; J gene: TRBJ2-5; D gene: TRBD2; CDR3 length: 15; V gene: TRBV3-1
CDR3 DNA: TGTGCCAGCAGTGCCCGTGGCCAAATCGGAGAGACCCAGTACTTC; CDR3 protein: CASSARGQIGETQYF; clone size: many; J gene: TRBJ2-5; D gene: .; CDR3 length: 15; V gene: TRBV2
CDR3 DNA: TGCGCCAGCAGCTCCACCGGGACAGGGTACGAGCAGTACTTC; CDR3 protein: CASSSTGTGYEQYF; clone size: once; J gene: TRBJ2-7; D gene: TRBD1; CDR3 length: 14; V gene: TRBV5-1
CDR3 DNA: TGTGCCAGCTCACCACCTGGACTAGCGGGAGGCACCGGGGAGCTGTTTTTT; CDR3 protein: CASSPPGLAGGTGELFF; clone size: .; J gene: TRBJ2-2; D gene: TRBD2; CDR3 length: 17; V gene: TRBV18
CDR3 DNA: TGCGCCAGCAGCTTGGTACGGGAACATGAGCAGTTCTTC; CDR3 protein: CASSLVREHEQFF; clone size: .; J gene: TRBJ2-1; D gene: .; CDR3 length: 13; V gene: TRBV5-1
CDR3 DNA: TGCAGTGCTAGAGATTTAGGCAGGGGGGAGACCCAGTACTTC; CDR3 protein: CSARDLGRGETQYF; clone size: .; J gene: TRBJ2-5; D gene: TRBD1; CDR3 length: 14; V gene: TRBV20-1
CDR3 DNA: TGTGCCAGCTCACCAGAGACAGGGGAGGATGGCTACACCTTC; CDR3 protein: CASSPETGEDGYTF; clone size: many; J gene: TRBJ1-2; D gene: TRBD1; CDR3 length: 14; V gene: TRBV18
CDR3 DNA: TGCGCCAGCAGTGAATTCAGGGGGCGGTGGAATGAGCAGTTCTTC; CDR3 protein: CASSEFRGRWNEQFF; clone size: few; J gene: TRBJ2-1; D gene: TRBD1; CDR3 length: 15; V gene: TRBV10-1
CDR3 DNA: TGTGCCAGCAGCGAAACTAGCGGGAGGGCCGTTTGGAGGGCAGATACGCAGTATTTT; CDR3 protein: CASSETSGRAVWRADTQYF; clone size: many; J gene: TRBJ2-3; D gene: TRBD2; CDR3 length: 19; V gene: TRBV7-2
CDR3 DNA: TGTGCCAGCTCACCAGGGGCAGAGACCCAGTACTTC; CDR3 protein: CASSPGAETQYF; clone size: many; J gene: TRBJ2-5; D gene: .; CDR3 length: 12; V gene: TRBV18